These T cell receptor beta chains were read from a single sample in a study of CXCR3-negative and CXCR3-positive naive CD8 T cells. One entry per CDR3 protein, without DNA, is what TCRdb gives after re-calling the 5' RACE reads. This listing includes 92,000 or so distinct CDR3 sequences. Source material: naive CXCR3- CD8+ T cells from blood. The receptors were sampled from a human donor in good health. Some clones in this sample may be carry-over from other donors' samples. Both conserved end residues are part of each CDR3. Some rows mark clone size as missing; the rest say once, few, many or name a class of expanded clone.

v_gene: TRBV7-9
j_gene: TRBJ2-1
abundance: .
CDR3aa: CASSLTSGGNEQFF

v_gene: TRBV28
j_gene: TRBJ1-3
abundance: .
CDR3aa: CASSLAGSSGNTIYF

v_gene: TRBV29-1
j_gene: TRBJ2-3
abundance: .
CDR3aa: CSAAAGAGGDTQYF

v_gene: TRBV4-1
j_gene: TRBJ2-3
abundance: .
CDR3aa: CASSQDGVPGQGTDTQYF

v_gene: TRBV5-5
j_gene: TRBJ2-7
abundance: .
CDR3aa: CAGSFGLAGEQYF

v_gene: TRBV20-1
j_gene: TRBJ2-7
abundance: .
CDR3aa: CSARDLDEGAQQYF

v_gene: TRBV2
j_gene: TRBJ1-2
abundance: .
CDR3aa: CASSEQLWDKGVTF

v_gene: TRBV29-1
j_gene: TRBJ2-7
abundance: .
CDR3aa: CSARTGVSYEQYF

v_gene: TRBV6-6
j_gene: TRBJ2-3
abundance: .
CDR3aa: CATITPLGVPDTQYF

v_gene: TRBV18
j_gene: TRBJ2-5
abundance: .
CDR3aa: CASSPEGSGGLQETQYF

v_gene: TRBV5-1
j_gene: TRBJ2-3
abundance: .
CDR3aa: CASSLSRSFTDTQYF

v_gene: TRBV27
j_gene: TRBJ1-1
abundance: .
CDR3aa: CASSFGDGAGNEAFF

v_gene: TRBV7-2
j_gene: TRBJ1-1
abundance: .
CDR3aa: CASSLSGEEVEAFF

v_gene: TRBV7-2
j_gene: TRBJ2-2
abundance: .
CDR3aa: CASSPHHTGELFF

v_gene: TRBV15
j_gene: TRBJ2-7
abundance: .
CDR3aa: CATAGRSSYEQYF

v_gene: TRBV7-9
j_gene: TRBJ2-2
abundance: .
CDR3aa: CASSPPGSGELFF

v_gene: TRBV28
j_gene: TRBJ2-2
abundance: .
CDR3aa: CASRPRTPWESHGELFF

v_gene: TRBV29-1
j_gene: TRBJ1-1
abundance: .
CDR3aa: CSVEDQRQGAEAFF

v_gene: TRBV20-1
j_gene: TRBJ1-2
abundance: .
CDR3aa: CSARDPAGGIDYGYTF

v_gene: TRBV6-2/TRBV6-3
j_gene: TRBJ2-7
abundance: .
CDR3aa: CASSFNTYEQYF

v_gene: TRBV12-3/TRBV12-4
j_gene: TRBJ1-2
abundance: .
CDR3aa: CASSSAPIPILNYGYTF

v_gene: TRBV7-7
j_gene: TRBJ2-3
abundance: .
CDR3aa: CASSFRGREGDTQYF

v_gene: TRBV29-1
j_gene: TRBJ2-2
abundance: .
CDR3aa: CSAPGATGELFF

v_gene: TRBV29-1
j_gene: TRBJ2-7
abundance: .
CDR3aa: CSVEDPQSYEQYF

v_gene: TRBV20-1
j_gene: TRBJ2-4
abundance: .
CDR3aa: CSALGGWLAKNIQYF

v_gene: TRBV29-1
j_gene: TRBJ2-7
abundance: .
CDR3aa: CSVTPGPDYEQYF

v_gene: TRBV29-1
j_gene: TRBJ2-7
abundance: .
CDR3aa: CSVDDGYEQYF

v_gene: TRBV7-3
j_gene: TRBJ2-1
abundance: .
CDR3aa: CASSPTGKGEQFF

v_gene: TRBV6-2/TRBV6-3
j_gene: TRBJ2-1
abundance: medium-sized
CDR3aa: CASSLIGFHEQFF

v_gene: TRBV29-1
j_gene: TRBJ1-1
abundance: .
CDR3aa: CSVRTTSGGVNTEAFF

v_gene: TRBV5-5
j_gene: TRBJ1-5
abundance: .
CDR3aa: CASSLVAGQGVHF

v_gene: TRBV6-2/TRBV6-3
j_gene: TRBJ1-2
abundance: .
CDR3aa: CASSYPGTDGYTF

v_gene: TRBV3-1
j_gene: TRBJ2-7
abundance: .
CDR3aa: CASSHPTGSSSYEQYF

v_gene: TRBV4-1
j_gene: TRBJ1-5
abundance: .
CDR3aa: CASSQESDQPQHF

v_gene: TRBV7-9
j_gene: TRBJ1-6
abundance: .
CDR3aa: CASSLVGQSSYNSPLHF

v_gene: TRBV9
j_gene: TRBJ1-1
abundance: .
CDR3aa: CASSAVDEIYTEAFF

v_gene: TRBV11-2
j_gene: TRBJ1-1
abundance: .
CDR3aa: CASSSFIQGSTEAFF

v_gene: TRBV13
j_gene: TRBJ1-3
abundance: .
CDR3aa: CASSLTGRNTIYF

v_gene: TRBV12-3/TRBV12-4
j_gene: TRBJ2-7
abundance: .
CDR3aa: CASRGGGHYEQYF

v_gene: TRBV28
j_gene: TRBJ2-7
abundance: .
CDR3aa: CASRPWDSSYEQYF

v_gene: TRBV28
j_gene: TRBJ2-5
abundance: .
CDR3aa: CASRSLAGGGAETQYF

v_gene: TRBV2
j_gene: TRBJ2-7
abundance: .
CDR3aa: CASTRGEPYEQYF

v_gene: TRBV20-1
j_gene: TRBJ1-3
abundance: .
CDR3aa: CSARDLGAGNTIYF

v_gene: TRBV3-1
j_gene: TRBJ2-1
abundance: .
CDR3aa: CASSQEGVTGGEFF

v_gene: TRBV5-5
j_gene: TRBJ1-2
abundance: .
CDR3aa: CASSLVGDHGYTF

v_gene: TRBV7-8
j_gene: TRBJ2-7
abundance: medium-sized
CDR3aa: CASSFAGDEQYF

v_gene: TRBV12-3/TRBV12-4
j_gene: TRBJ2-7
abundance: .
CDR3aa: CASSQGADVRVYEQYF

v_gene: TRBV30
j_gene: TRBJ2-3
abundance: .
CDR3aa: CAWTPGASPDTQYF

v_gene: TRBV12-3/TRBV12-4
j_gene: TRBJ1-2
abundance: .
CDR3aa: CASRIGGSGYTF

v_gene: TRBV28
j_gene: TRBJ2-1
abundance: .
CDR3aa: CASSLSAARAEQFF

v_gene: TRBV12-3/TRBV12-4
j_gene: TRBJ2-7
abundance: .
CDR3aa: CASSKYRRSEQYF